Listed here are 8 T cell receptor beta chains from one sample, sequenced in a study of OX40 agonist ivuxolimab in advanced cancers. Here immunoSEQ multiplex PCR was the method, and the copy in TCRdb shows in-frame clones only, minus some. The sample includes fewer than 65,000 clones, 87% of them seen just once. The sequences come from CD4+ or CD8+ T cells sorted from blood, collected in a trial of the OX40 agonist ivuxolimab. The receptors come from an adult with an advanced solid tumor such as melanoma, head and neck, liver or kidney cancer.

The chain links TRBV13 to TRBJ1-1, with a possible D match to TRBD1 (5 bases). Trimming cost V 5 bases and J 1 base, with 14 bases left between them. There are 15 residues in the CDR3. Germline CDR1 and CDR2: PRHDT and FYEKMQ (reference sequence). The CDR3 loop is CASSPRDGGNTEAFF. The CDR3 DNA reads TGTGCCAGCAGCCCCCGGGACGGCGGGAACACTGAAGCTTTCTTT.

V and J are TRBV7-9 and TRBJ2-2; TRBD1 is a possible D gene (6 bases). CDR3 length equals 16 residues. CDR1 and CDR2 from the germline V gene are SEHNR and FQNEAQ (reference sequence). Trimming shortened V by 7 bases and J by 0 bases, and 15 bases separated the two germline ends. In DNA form, the CDR3 reads TGTGCCAGCACGGATACCGGGACACCGAACACCGGGGAGCTGTTTTTT. It yields the protein CASTDTGTPNTGELFF.

V gene TRBV25-1 combines with J gene TRBJ1-3; D not resolved. CDR1 is MGHDK and CDR2 is SYGVNS in the germline V gene. V shed 1 base and J shed 0 bases, with 10 bases lying between them. CDR3 length: 16 amino acids. The CDR3 loop is CASSELYGLSGNTIYF. CDR3 bases: TGTGCCAGCAGTGAATTGTACGGACTCTCTGGAAACACCATATATTTT.

This sequence joins TRBV4-2 and TRBJ2-3; possibly TRBD2 for D (6 bases). The CDR3 runs 19 residues. Germline V gives CDR1 LGHNA, CDR2 YNFKEQ. V was clipped by 1 base and J by 0 bases, with 20 bases between them. The CDR3 sequence: CASSQGVRIAEASTDTQYF. CDR3 nucleotides: TGTGCCAGCAGCCAAGGAGTTCGGATAGCGGAAGCTAGCACAGATACGCAGTATTTT.

J is TRBJ2-7 and V is TRBV11-3; weak D call: TRBD2 (5 bases). V gave up 5 bases and J gave up 2 bases, with 10 bases separating them. Germline V CDR1 and CDR2: SGHNT, YENEEA. This CDR3 comprises 13 residues. CDR3 sequence (DNA): TGTGCCAGCAGCGAGGGTTATCCCTACGAGCAGTACTTC. Its translation is CASSEGYPYEQYF.

This chain connects TRBV18 to TRBJ2-7; no clear D. The germline CDR1 and CDR2 sequences are KGHSH and LQKENI. The CDR3 loop spans 12 amino acids. V was cut by 2 bases and J by 6 bases, with 8 bases left in between. The CDR3 region is CASSPTESEQYF. The CDR3 DNA reads TGTGCCAGCTCACCAACCGAATCCGAGCAGTACTTC.

The V and J genes are TRBV7-2 and TRBJ1-1, with unresolved D. Germline V gene sequence: CDR1 SGHTA, CDR2 FQGNSA. This CDR3 has 13 residues. The ends were cut back, 4 bases at V and 1 base at J, with 7 bases in the middle. The CDR3 sequence: CASSSGRNTEAFF. As DNA, the CDR3 is TGTGCCAGCAGCTCAGGCCGGAACACTGAAGCTTTCTTT.

The rearrangement links TRBV2 to TRBJ1-1; possibly TRBD1 for D (5 bases). Trimming left V 6 bases short and J 7 bases short, with 9 bases between. Germline CDR1 is SNHLY and CDR2 is FYNNEI. The CDR3 has 11 residues. DNA for the CDR3: TGTGCCAGCAGGGGGGGAAATGAAGCTTTCTTT. As protein: CASRGGNEAFF.